This TCR beta chain is from a study of blood T cell repertoires in COVID-19. In the study overall: From the United States, Italy and Spain came samples of acute and convalescent COVID-19.

In assigning cohorts, the study relied on participant-reported clinical history. With V trimmed by 0 bases and J by 1 base, 12 bases remained unmatched. The CDR3 spans 20 residues. Per germline, CDR1 MDHEN and CDR2 SYDVKM. Per the study methods: From reference gene primer amplification, estimates of nucleated cell counts were derived. Sequencing was performed with immunoSEQ multiplex PCR; in TCRdb, only in-frame clones are kept and a portion is missing. V, J and clone size were drawn from that table, and D and trimming were deduced from the DNA. The sample has under 200,000 clones, 65% to 80% seen once.

Sequencing was done on a sample of PBMCs or T cells enriched from blood (not recorded which). The chain recombines TRBV28 with TRBJ2-4; 10 nucleotides agree with TRBD2. The source of this sequence is a woman aged 70-85 years in a cohort exposed to, infected with or recovered from COVID-19 (not recorded which). The CDR3 nucleotides read TGTGCCAGCAGTTTATGGTTCAGCGGGAGGGGCCCTGTGGCCAAAAACATTCAGTACTTC. Its protein is CASSLWFSGRGPVAKNIQYF. The variable domain in full, completed from reference TRBV28 and TRBJ2-4, reads DVKVTQSSRYLVKRTGEKVFLECVQDMDHENMFWYRQDPGLGLRLIYFSYDVKMKEKGDIPEGYSVSREKKERFSLILESASTNQTSMYLCASSLWFSGRGPVAKNIQYFGAGTRLSVL.